A selection of T cell receptor beta chains follows, all from one sample in a study of cytomegalovirus exposure and HLA in healthy donors. Measured with immunoSEQ multiplex PCR; TCRdb has only the in-frame clones, and not every one. The repertoire holds 55,000 to 80,000 clones, over 50% seen once, with about 20% in the top ten. Input material: PBMCs. The source is a man aged 35 to 55 in good health and CMV-seropositive. The CDR3 runs from the conserved cysteine through the conserved F or W. The D gene is left open where the match is weak. Size is omitted from some rows. Given values are once, few, many or a class for expanded clones.

cdr3_aa	cdr3_nt	v_call	j_call	clone_size	d_call
CASSLEVRTVNTEAFF	TGCGCCAGCAGCTTGGAAGTACGGACAGTTAACACTGAAGCTTTCTTT	TRBV5-1	TRBJ1-1	-	-
CATQEQGDDEQYF	TGTGCCACCCAGGAGCAGGGGGACGACGAGCAGTACTTC	TRBV19	TRBJ2-7	-	TRBD1
CASRLFQAAGELFF	TGTGCCAGCCGCCTATTCCAAGCCGCAGGGGAGCTGTTTTTT	TRBV6-5	TRBJ2-2	few	-
CASSLAGAGQPTDTQYF	TGTGCCAGCAGCTTAGCCGGGGCGGGGCAACCCACAGATACGCAGTATTTT	TRBV7-8	TRBJ2-3	-	-
CASSWGQGNEKLFF	TGTGCCAGCAGCTGGGGACAGGGAAATGAAAAACTGTTTTTT	TRBV7-9	TRBJ1-4	-	TRBD1
CASKELAGTTDTQYF	TGTGCCAGCAAAGAACTAGCGGGGACCACAGATACGCAGTATTTT	TRBV6-5	TRBJ2-3	-	TRBD2
CATSTGDRRNQPQHF	TGTGCCACCAGCACCGGGGACAGGAGAAATCAGCCCCAGCATTTT	TRBV15	TRBJ1-5	few	TRBD1
CASSTTDRDTPEAFF	TGTGCCAGTAGTACGACGGACAGGGACACCCCTGAAGCTTTCTTT	TRBV19	TRBJ1-1	-	TRBD1
CASSLYRMNTEAFF	TGCGCCAGCAGCTTGTATCGTATGAACACTGAAGCTTTCTTT	TRBV5-1	TRBJ1-1	-	-
CASSLLQQGAINEQFF	TGTGCCAGCAGCTTACTCCAGCAGGGGGCTATCAATGAGCAGTTCTTC	TRBV5-1	TRBJ2-1	-	TRBD1
CASSSTGDGYTF	TGTGCCAGCAGCTCGACAGGCGATGGCTACACCTTC	TRBV11-2	TRBJ1-2	-	-
CASSFPGTVQETQYF	TGTGCCAGCAGCTTCCCCGGGACAGTTCAAGAGACCCAGTACTTC	TRBV7-6	TRBJ2-5	-	TRBD1
CASSTHASGGETQYF	TGTGCCAGCTCTACTCATGCTAGCGGGGGAGAGACCCAGTACTTC	TRBV18	TRBJ2-5	-	TRBD2
CASSYSGTMNTEAFF	TGTGCCAGCAGTTACTCAGGGACTATGAACACTGAAGCTTTCTTT	TRBV6-5	TRBJ1-1	-	-
CSVGGNGYTF	TGCAGCGTTGGCGGAAATGGCTACACCTTC	TRBV29-1	TRBJ1-2	few	-
CASTRQGGALNEQFF	TGTGCCAGCACCCGCCAGGGGGGAGCCCTCAATGAGCAGTTCTTC	TRBV6-6	TRBJ2-1	-	-